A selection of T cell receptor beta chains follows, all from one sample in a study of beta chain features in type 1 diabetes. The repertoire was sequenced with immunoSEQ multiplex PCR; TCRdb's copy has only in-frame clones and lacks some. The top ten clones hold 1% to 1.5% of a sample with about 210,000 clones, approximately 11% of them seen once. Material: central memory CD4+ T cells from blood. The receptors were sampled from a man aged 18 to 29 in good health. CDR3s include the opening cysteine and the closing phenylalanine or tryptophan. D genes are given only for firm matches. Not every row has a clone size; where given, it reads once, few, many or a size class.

CDR3 protein: CASSAQSSYEQYF
CDR3 DNA: TGTGCCAGCAGCGCCCAAAGCTCCTACGAGCAGTACTTC
clone size: NA
D gene: NA
V gene: TRBV7-2
J gene: TRBJ2-7

CDR3 protein: CSGWSASSYEQYF
CDR3 DNA: TGCAGCGGATGGAGCGCTAGCTCCTACGAGCAGTACTTC
clone size: NA
D gene: NA
V gene: TRBV29-1
J gene: TRBJ2-7

CDR3 protein: CASTLTSARETQYF
CDR3 DNA: TGTGCCAGCACCCTGACTAGCGCTCGGGAGACCCAGTACTTC
clone size: few
D gene: TRBD2
V gene: TRBV6-1
J gene: TRBJ2-5

CDR3 protein: CASSPSSGSYNEQFF
CDR3 DNA: TGCGCCAGCAGCCCATCTAGCGGGTCGTACAATGAGCAGTTCTTC
clone size: few
D gene: TRBD2
V gene: TRBV5-1
J gene: TRBJ2-1

CDR3 protein: CASSPLGAEAFF
CDR3 DNA: TGTGCCAGCAGCCCCCTGGGCGCTGAAGCTTTCTTT
clone size: NA
D gene: NA
V gene: TRBV28
J gene: TRBJ1-1

CDR3 protein: CASSLGPQDEQYF
CDR3 DNA: TGCGCCAGCAGCCTCGGCCCTCAGGACGAGCAGTACTTC
clone size: NA
D gene: NA
V gene: TRBV5-1
J gene: TRBJ2-7

CDR3 protein: CASSLIGSYEQYF
CDR3 DNA: TGTGCCAGCAGCTTGATAGGGAGCTACGAGCAGTACTTC
clone size: few
D gene: NA
V gene: TRBV5-5
J gene: TRBJ2-7

CDR3 protein: CAWTPRGQVSYEQYF
CDR3 DNA: TGTGCCTGGACCCCCAGGGGGCAGGTCTCCTACGAGCAGTACTTC
clone size: few
D gene: TRBD1
V gene: TRBV30
J gene: TRBJ2-7

CDR3 protein: CAWKLGPKNIQYF
CDR3 DNA: TGTGCCTGGAAGTTGGGGCCAAAAAACATTCAGTACTTC
clone size: many
D gene: NA
V gene: TRBV30
J gene: TRBJ2-4

CDR3 protein: CSVNTGQASLYEQYF
CDR3 DNA: TGCAGCGTAAATACTGGACAGGCTAGCCTCTACGAGCAGTACTTC
clone size: NA
D gene: TRBD1
V gene: TRBV29-1
J gene: TRBJ2-7

CDR3 protein: CASSQPDFAKNIQYF
CDR3 DNA: TGCGCCAGCAGCCAACCAGACTTTGCCAAAAACATTCAGTACTTC
clone size: few
D gene: NA
V gene: TRBV4-1
J gene: TRBJ2-4

CDR3 protein: CSARTDRVTGELFF
CDR3 DNA: TGCAGCGCCCGTACGGACAGGGTCACCGGGGAGCTGTTTTTT
clone size: few
D gene: TRBD1
V gene: TRBV29-1
J gene: TRBJ2-2

CDR3 protein: CSVTSGQTSTDTQYF
CDR3 DNA: TGCAGCGTGACTTCTGGACAGACCAGCACAGATACGCAGTATTTT
clone size: NA
D gene: NA
V gene: TRBV29-1
J gene: TRBJ2-3

CDR3 protein: CASSSQVSGSHEQYF
CDR3 DNA: TGTGCCAGCAGCTCCCAAGTAAGCGGGAGCCACGAGCAGTACTTC
clone size: few
D gene: TRBD2
V gene: TRBV7-9
J gene: TRBJ2-7

CDR3 protein: CASSQASGIAQAYEQYF
CDR3 DNA: TGTGCCAGCAGCCAAGCCAGTGGGATAGCGCAGGCCTACGAGCAGTACTTC
clone size: NA
D gene: NA
V gene: TRBV4-2
J gene: TRBJ2-7

CDR3 protein: CASSVDGTRTHNEQFF
CDR3 DNA: TGTGCCAGCAGCGTAGACGGGACTAGGACCCACAATGAGCAGTTCTTC
clone size: NA
D gene: TRBD2
V gene: TRBV9
J gene: TRBJ2-1